Listed below are T cell receptor beta chains from one sample, sequenced in a study of OX40 agonist ivuxolimab in advanced cancers. Clones were sequenced by immunoSEQ multiplex PCR, and TCRdb holds only the in-frame ones, with some missing. The sample lists 50,000 or so clones, roughly 85% seen once, with around 21% in the top ten. The sequencing here drew on CD4+ or CD8+ T cells sorted from blood, taken in a trial of the OX40 agonist ivuxolimab. These receptors came from an adult with an advanced solid tumor such as melanoma, head and neck, liver or kidney cancer. The CDR3 runs from the conserved cysteine through the conserved F or W. D genes are given only for firm matches. Clone size appears in some rows only: once, few, many, or a class for an expanded clone.

J,D,V,size,DNA,CDR3
TRBJ2-7,TRBD2,TRBV4-3,NA,TGCGCCAGCAGCCAATCAATCGCGGGGGGGCCCTACGAGCAGTACTTC,CASSQSIAGGPYEQYF
TRBJ2-2,NA,TRBV5-4,NA,TGTGCCAGCAGCTTCCAGGGGGGATCCGGGGAGCTGTTTTTT,CASSFQGGSGELFF
TRBJ1-6,TRBD1,TRBV5-1,NA,TGTGCCAGCAGCTTGGGGACAGGGACCTATAATTCACCCCTCCACTTT,CASSLGTGTYNSPLHF
TRBJ2-3,TRBD2,TRBV27,NA,TGTGCCAGCAGTTCCGGGACTAGCGGTCTGGCAGATACGCAGTATTTT,CASSSGTSGLADTQYF
TRBJ2-3,NA,TRBV29-1,NA,TGCAGCGCCGTGGGTAGCAGCATCACCCCCACAGATACGCAGTATTTT,CSAVGSSITPTDTQYF
TRBJ2-7,NA,TRBV19,NA,TGTGCCAGTAGTATAGGACAGTCAGTAGAGCAGTACTTC,CASSIGQSVEQYF
TRBJ1-2,NA,TRBV9,NA,TGTGCCAGCAGCGTAGCAACAGGGTGGAATGGCTACACCTTC,CASSVATGWNGYTF
TRBJ1-5,NA,TRBV2,NA,TGTGCCAGCAGTGAATCGCCCGGTACGAATCAGCCCCAGCATTTT,CASSESPGTNQPQHF
TRBJ2-7,NA,TRBV6-5,NA,TGTGCCAGCAGTTACGCGGGTTCCTACGAGCAGTACTTC,CASSYAGSYEQYF
TRBJ1-1,NA,TRBV7-2,NA,TGTGCCAGCAGCTTAGAGCCCCTAATGAACACTGAAGCTTTCTTT,CASSLEPLMNTEAFF
TRBJ1-5,NA,TRBV10-2,NA,TGCGCCAGCAGTGAGTCGACCGCGAATGAGCCCCAGCATTTT,CASSESTANEPQHF
TRBJ2-3,TRBD2,TRBV9,NA,TGTGCCAGCAGCGCCGAAGGGAGACTAGCGGATACGCAGTATTTT,CASSAEGRLADTQYF
TRBJ2-1,NA,TRBV4-1,NA,TGCGCCAGCAGCCAAGGTAACCCGGATGAGCAGTTCTTC,CASSQGNPDEQFF
TRBJ2-2,NA,TRBV5-1,NA,TGCGCCAGCGCGACCATGGGAGAGGGAGTCCTGTCCGGGGAGCTGTTTTTT,CASATMGEGVLSGELFF
TRBJ1-2,NA,TRBV18,NA,TGTGCCAGCTCACCCCTTGGACAGTTTAACTATGGCTACACCTTC,CASSPLGQFNYGYTF
TRBJ1-6,NA,TRBV6-1,NA,TGTGCCAGCAGTGAATGGGGGTATAATTCACCCCTCCACTTT,CASSEWGYNSPLHF
TRBJ2-5,NA,TRBV7-9,NA,TGTGCCAGCAGCTTATCTCTTGCAGGGCCCCAAGAGACCCAGTACTTC,CASSLSLAGPQETQYF
TRBJ2-7,NA,TRBV30,NA,TGTGCCTGGAGTATGGACACCGGGTCCTACGAGCAGTACTTC,CAWSMDTGSYEQYF
TRBJ2-3,NA,TRBV5-8,few,TGTGCCAGCCCCCGAGGGGGGCCCACAGATACGCAGTATTTT,CASPRGGPTDTQYF
TRBJ1-6,NA,TRBV28,NA,TGTGCCAGCAGTATCCTAGGGGGTTCGGGATCACCCCTCCACTTT,CASSILGGSGSPLHF
TRBJ2-2,NA,TRBV29-1,NA,TGCAGCGTTGAAGATATGGAGGACACCGGGGAGCTGTTTTTT,CSVEDMEDTGELFF
TRBJ1-5,TRBD1,TRBV7-6,NA,TGTGCCAGCAGCCAATTTTTCGGGACAGGGGGATATAGCAATCAGCCCCAGCATTTT,CASSQFFGTGGYSNQPQHF
TRBJ2-3,NA,TRBV11-2,once,TGTGCCAGCAGCTTAACAGTGACAGATACGCAGTATTTT,CASSLTVTDTQYF
TRBJ1-2,NA,TRBV27,NA,TGTGCCAGCAGTTTATCGGACGGATTAGGCGGCTACACCTTC,CASSLSDGLGGYTF
TRBJ1-2,NA,TRBV5-4,NA,TGTGCCATGTGGGGGTCAGAAACTTATGGCTACACCTTC,CAMWGSETYGYTF
TRBJ1-5,NA,TRBV28,NA,TGTGCCATCCGCGGCCTGACACCTTCGGGCAATCAGCCCCAGCATTTT,CAIRGLTPSGNQPQHF
TRBJ1-2,NA,TRBV28,few,TGTGCCAGCAGTTCTTATGTGTACTATGGCTACACCTTC,CASSSYVYYGYTF
TRBJ2-3,NA,TRBV6-5,once,TGTGCCAGCTTTCTAGGGGATACGCAGTATTTT,CASFLGDTQYF
TRBJ2-5,NA,TRBV4-3,NA,TGCGCCAGCAGCCAAGATGGCGGTGGGGAGACCCAGTACTTC,CASSQDGGGETQYF
TRBJ1-2,NA,TRBV9,NA,TGTGCCAGCAGCGAAGGGAGGGCGTTTTATGGCTACACCTTC,CASSEGRAFYGYTF
TRBJ1-5,NA,TRBV6-5,NA,TGTGCCAGCAGTTACAGGGAAGGTCAGCCCCAGCATTTT,CASSYREGQPQHF
TRBJ1-1,TRBD1,TRBV6-5,medium-sized,TGTGCCAGCAGTTATCCGGGACAGAGCACTGAAGCTTTCTTT,CASSYPGQSTEAFF
TRBJ1-2,TRBD1,TRBV4-1,NA,TGCGCCAGCAGCCAAGGACCACAAACAACAGGGGGCGATGGCTACACCTTC,CASSQGPQTTGGDGYTF
TRBJ2-1,NA,TRBV29-1,once,TGCAGCGCCGAGGAAGGTTCCTACAATGAGCAGTTCTTC,CSAEEGSYNEQFF
TRBJ2-1,TRBD1,TRBV7-9,NA,TGTGCCAGCAGCTTACAGGACAGGGGTTCCTACAATGAGCAGTTCTTC,CASSLQDRGSYNEQFF
TRBJ2-5,NA,TRBV18,NA,TGTGCCAGCTCACCACCGGAGCTGGGTGCCCAAGAGACCCAGTACTTC,CASSPPELGAQETQYF
TRBJ2-1,NA,TRBV11-2,NA,TGTGCCAGCAGCCCCTCCACGTACTATGAGCAGTTCTTC,CASSPSTYYEQFF
TRBJ1-5,NA,TRBV28,NA,TGTGCCAGCACCCCTCTTGGACGGAATCAGCCCCAGCATTTT,CASTPLGRNQPQHF